This TCR beta chain derives from a study of blood T cell repertoires in COVID-19. Study details: Spain, Italy and the United States supplied samples that represented acute and convalescent COVID-19.

Source study methods: Scientists estimated how many nucleated cells there were by amplifying reference gene primers. TCRdb keeps only in-frame clones here, not all; method: immunoSEQ multiplex PCR. V, J and clone size derive from that table, while D and trimming were established from the DNA sequence. The table includes about 250,000 clones, about 83% detected once. The CDR3 covers 14 residues. Germline assignment: CDR1 LNHDA and CDR2 SQIVND (reference sequence). Trimming cost V 7 bases and J 7 bases; bases outside gene matches: 10. This sequence originates from a man older than 75 with acute or convalescent COVID-19. This chain links TRBV19 with TRBJ1-2; 9 nucleotides align to TRBD1. Material: peripheral blood. The CDR3 is CASTPGQGVGGYTF. In DNA form, the CDR3 reads TGTGCCAGTACCCCGGGACAGGGTGTCGGTGGCTACACCTTC.